This T cell receptor beta chain is from a study of OX40 agonist ivuxolimab in advanced cancers. Across the whole study: Enrolled patients in dose escalation had cancers that were hepatocellular carcinoma, melanoma, renal cell or head and neck cancer. Two cutaneous melanoma patients and one hepatocellular carcinoma patient, three in all, had partial responses.

Comment on this clone: Antigen specificity is unknown.

Trimming removed 0 bases from V and 1 base from J, with 12 bases in between. Germline V gene sequence: CDR1 WSHSY, CDR2 SAAADI. The CDR3 contains 16 residues. This table comes from immunoSEQ multiplex PCR, and its TCRdb copy is limited to in-frame clones, with some not included. The table records about 64,000 clones, approximately 88% of them present only once. Study outcomes and limitations: The investigators did not determine what antigen specificity the expanded peripheral T cells had.

The chain uses TRBV10-2 and TRBJ1-2; maybe TRBD1 (6 bases). This TCR derives from an adult with an advanced solid tumor such as melanoma, head and neck, liver or kidney cancer. The sequences come from CD4+ or CD8+ T cells sorted from blood, collected in a trial of the OX40 agonist ivuxolimab. CDR3 residues: CASSESTGRSNYGYTF. The CDR3 DNA reads TGCGCCAGCAGTGAGTCAACAGGGCGCAGTAACTATGGCTACACCTTC.